This T cell receptor beta chain emerged from a study of blood T cell repertoires in COVID-19. As for the study in general: Spain, Italy and the United States supplied samples that represented acute and convalescent COVID-19.

Per the authors' pipeline: Amplification of reference gene primers was used by the study to estimate nucleated cell counts. The repertoire was sequenced with immunoSEQ multiplex PCR; TCRdb's copy has only in-frame clones and lacks some. From that table come the V and J calls and clone size; the DNA was used to work out D and trimming. In the table there are about 110,000 clones, about 80% of which are singletons. This CDR3 is 15 amino acids long. The germline V gene encodes CDR1 LNHDA and CDR2 SQIVND (reference sequence). Unmatched junction bases numbered 10, after V lost 11 bases and J lost 1 base. The V call is TRBV19, the J call TRBJ2-3; the match to TRBD1 covers 9 bases. The sequence was obtained from a woman in her 70s with acute or convalescent COVID-19. What was sequenced was peripheral blood. CDR3 residues: CASRRDRVGTDTQYF. CDR3 nucleotide sequence: TGTGCCTCCCGACGGGACAGGGTCGGCACAGATACGCAGTATTTT.